This is a list of T cell receptor beta chains from one sample in a study of CD8 T cells in ankylosing spondylitis. TCRdb processed the 5' RACE reads anew with MiXCR; each CDR3 protein has one entry. Among some 290,000 distinct CDR3 sequences listed, over 15% were seen once. The sequencing sample was made of blood, either unsorted or a sorted T cell fraction (not recorded which). Every receptor here comes from a male donor with ankylosing spondylitis or in good health (not recorded which). Each CDR3 is given with its conserved first and last residue. The order of the fields is V gene, clone size, J gene, D gene, CDR3 DNA, CDR3 protein. The D gene is left open where the match is weak. Clone size is not always given. Where it is, it says once, few, many or a class for expanded clones.

V gene: TRBV5-1
clone size: .
J gene: TRBJ1-1
D gene: .
CDR3 DNA: TGCGCCAGCAGCTTGGCCGTGGGGGGCAGGACTGAAGCTTTCTTT
CDR3 protein: CASSLAVGGRTEAFF

V gene: TRBV5-5
clone size: .
J gene: TRBJ1-1
D gene: .
CDR3 DNA: TGTGCCAGCAGCTCGTTGAACGCTGAAGCTTTCTTT
CDR3 protein: CASSSLNAEAFF

V gene: TRBV12-3/TRBV12-4
clone size: .
J gene: TRBJ2-1
D gene: .
CDR3 DNA: TGTGCCAGCAGTTTAGCAGGAATGGGCTACAATGAGCAGTTCTTC
CDR3 protein: CASSLAGMGYNEQFF

V gene: TRBV30
clone size: many
J gene: TRBJ1-1
D gene: .
CDR3 DNA: TGTGCCTGGACCAGGGAGTGGAACACTGAAGCTTTCTTT
CDR3 protein: CAWTREWNTEAFF

V gene: TRBV5-1
clone size: .
J gene: TRBJ2-2
D gene: .
CDR3 DNA: TGCGCCAGCAGCCCAGATGCGTACACCGGGGAGCTGTTTTTT
CDR3 protein: CASSPDAYTGELFF

V gene: TRBV10-3
clone size: few
J gene: TRBJ2-5
D gene: .
CDR3 DNA: TGTGCCATCAGTGATAACCCTTCGGAGACCCAGTACTTC
CDR3 protein: CAISDNPSETQYF

V gene: TRBV28
clone size: .
J gene: TRBJ1-1
D gene: .
CDR3 DNA: TGTGCCAGCAGTTTAAGGTCTGCAGGACTAAACACTGAAGCTTTCTTT
CDR3 protein: CASSLRSAGLNTEAFF

V gene: TRBV3-1
clone size: .
J gene: TRBJ1-1
D gene: .
CDR3 DNA: TGTGCCAGCAGCCGAGCGCGGGATGAAGCTTTCTTT
CDR3 protein: CASSRARDEAFF

V gene: TRBV12-3/TRBV12-4
clone size: few
J gene: TRBJ2-3
D gene: TRBD1
CDR3 DNA: TGTGCCAGCAGCTCCGGGACAGGGAGCACAGATACGCAGTATTTT
CDR3 protein: CASSSGTGSTDTQYF

V gene: TRBV20-1
clone size: few
J gene: TRBJ1-5
D gene: .
CDR3 DNA: TGCAGTGCTAGGACCCCCGGGCCCAATCAGCCCCAGCATTTT
CDR3 protein: CSARTPGPNQPQHF

V gene: TRBV7-3
clone size: .
J gene: TRBJ2-1
D gene: .
CDR3 DNA: TGTGCCAGCAGCTTATGGGGGGACGGGAACAATGAGCAGTTCTTC
CDR3 protein: CASSLWGDGNNEQFF

V gene: TRBV30
clone size: few
J gene: TRBJ1-2
D gene: .
CDR3 DNA: TGTGCCTGGAGTGTACCCGGCCACGGGAACCTTTATGGCTACACCTTC
CDR3 protein: CAWSVPGHGNLYGYTF

V gene: TRBV5-4
clone size: .
J gene: TRBJ2-2
D gene: TRBD2
CDR3 DNA: TGTGCCAGCAGCTTCATAGCGGGAGGGCACACCGGGGAGCTGTTTTTT
CDR3 protein: CASSFIAGGHTGELFF

V gene: TRBV29-1
clone size: .
J gene: TRBJ1-1
D gene: .
CDR3 DNA: TGCAGCGTTGAAAGGACAACTGAAGCTTTCTTT
CDR3 protein: CSVERTTEAFF

V gene: TRBV20-1
clone size: .
J gene: TRBJ2-3
D gene: TRBD2
CDR3 DNA: TGCAGTGCCTCCCAAAGCGGGGGGGTCACAGATACGCAGTATTTT
CDR3 protein: CSASQSGGVTDTQYF

V gene: TRBV7-3
clone size: few
J gene: TRBJ2-1
D gene: .
CDR3 DNA: TGTGCCAGCAGCTCGAGCATAGACAATGAGCAGTTCTTC
CDR3 protein: CASSSSIDNEQFF

V gene: TRBV12-3/TRBV12-4
clone size: .
J gene: TRBJ1-4
D gene: .
CDR3 DNA: TGTGCCAGCAGTTTAGTTGGACAGAATAATGAAAAACTGTTTTTT
CDR3 protein: CASSLVGQNNEKLFF

V gene: TRBV5-1
clone size: many
J gene: TRBJ1-5
D gene: .
CDR3 DNA: TGCGCCAGCAGCCGGGACTACAATCAGCCCCAGCATTTT
CDR3 protein: CASSRDYNQPQHF

V gene: TRBV24-1
clone size: .
J gene: TRBJ2-1
D gene: TRBD2
CDR3 DNA: TGTGCCACCAGTGATCGAAGCGGGAGGAGGGAGCAGTTCTTC
CDR3 protein: CATSDRSGRREQFF

V gene: TRBV20-1
clone size: few
J gene: TRBJ2-2
D gene: .
CDR3 DNA: TGCAGTGCTAGTGTTCGACCCGGGGCAATTGCCGGGGAGCTGTTTTTT
CDR3 protein: CSASVRPGAIAGELFF

V gene: TRBV5-1
clone size: few
J gene: TRBJ2-3
D gene: .
CDR3 DNA: TGCGCCAGCAGCTTTGGCGCAGACACAGATACGCAGTATTTT
CDR3 protein: CASSFGADTDTQYF

V gene: TRBV28
clone size: few
J gene: TRBJ2-5
D gene: .
CDR3 DNA: TGTGCCAGCAGTTTCCCCACTACAGGGTTTCGATCAGAGACCCAGTACTTC
CDR3 protein: CASSFPTTGFRSETQYF

V gene: TRBV20-1
clone size: .
J gene: TRBJ2-3
D gene: TRBD1
CDR3 DNA: TGCAGTGCAGGGCAGGGGGCAGAAGATACGCAGTATTTT
CDR3 protein: CSAGQGAEDTQYF

V gene: TRBV5-1
clone size: many
J gene: TRBJ2-2
D gene: TRBD2
CDR3 DNA: TGCGCCAGCAGCCGTACAAGCGGGGACTACACCGGGGAGCTGTTTTTT
CDR3 protein: CASSRTSGDYTGELFF

V gene: TRBV6-5
clone size: .
J gene: TRBJ2-1
D gene: .
CDR3 DNA: TGTGCCAGCAGTTACTCGAGGGACAAGTACAATGAGCAGTTCTTC
CDR3 protein: CASSYSRDKYNEQFF

V gene: TRBV7-6
clone size: many
J gene: TRBJ2-1
D gene: TRBD2
CDR3 DNA: TGTGCCAGCAGCCCCGGACTAGCGGTGAACTCCTACAATGAGCAGTTCTTC
CDR3 protein: CASSPGLAVNSYNEQFF

V gene: TRBV19
clone size: .
J gene: TRBJ2-3
D gene: TRBD2
CDR3 DNA: TGTGCCAGTAGTTGGGTTAGCGGGGGAGGAGATACGCAGTATTTT
CDR3 protein: CASSWVSGGGDTQYF

V gene: TRBV10-3
clone size: .
J gene: TRBJ2-1
D gene: TRBD2
CDR3 DNA: TGTGCCATCAGTGGAGGGACTAGCGGATACAATGAGCAGTTCTTC
CDR3 protein: CAISGGTSGYNEQFF

V gene: TRBV6-6
clone size: few
J gene: TRBJ2-2
D gene: TRBD1
CDR3 DNA: TGTGCCGGGGGACAGCCGAACACCGGGGAGCTGTTTTTT
CDR3 protein: CAGGQPNTGELFF

V gene: TRBV20-1
clone size: many
J gene: TRBJ2-3
D gene: .
CDR3 DNA: TGCAGTGCTAGACGGGATAGCACAGATACGCAGTATTTT
CDR3 protein: CSARRDSTDTQYF

V gene: TRBV5-5
clone size: .
J gene: TRBJ2-1
D gene: .
CDR3 DNA: TGTGCCAGCAGAGAAACAGGTACCTCGTTCGATGAGCAGTTCTTC
CDR3 protein: CASRETGTSFDEQFF